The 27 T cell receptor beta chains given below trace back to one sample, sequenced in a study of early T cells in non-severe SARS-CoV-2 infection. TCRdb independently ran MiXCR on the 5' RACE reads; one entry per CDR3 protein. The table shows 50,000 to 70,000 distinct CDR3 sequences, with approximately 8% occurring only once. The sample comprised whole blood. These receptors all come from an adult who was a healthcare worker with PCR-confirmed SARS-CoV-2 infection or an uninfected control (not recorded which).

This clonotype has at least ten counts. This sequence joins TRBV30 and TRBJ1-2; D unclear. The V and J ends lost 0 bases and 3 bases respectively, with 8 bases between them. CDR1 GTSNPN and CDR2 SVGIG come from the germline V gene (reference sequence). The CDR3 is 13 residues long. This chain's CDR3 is CAWSVGSDYGYTF. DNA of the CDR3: TGTGCCTGGAGTGTAGGGTCGGACTATGGCTACACCTTC.

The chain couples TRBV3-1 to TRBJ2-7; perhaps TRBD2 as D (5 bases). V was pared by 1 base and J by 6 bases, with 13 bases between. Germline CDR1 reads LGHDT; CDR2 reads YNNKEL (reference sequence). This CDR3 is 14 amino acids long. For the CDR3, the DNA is TGTGCCAGCAGCCAAGGTGGGCTAGCAGCCGAGCAGTACTTC. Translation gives CASSQGGLAAEQYF.

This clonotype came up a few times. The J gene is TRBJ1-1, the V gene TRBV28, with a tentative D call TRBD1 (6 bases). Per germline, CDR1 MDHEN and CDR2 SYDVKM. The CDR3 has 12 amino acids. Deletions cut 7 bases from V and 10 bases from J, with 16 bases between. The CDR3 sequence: CASTTQRGRAFF. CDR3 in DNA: TGTGCCAGCACAACCCAAAGGGGGAGAGCTTTCTTT.

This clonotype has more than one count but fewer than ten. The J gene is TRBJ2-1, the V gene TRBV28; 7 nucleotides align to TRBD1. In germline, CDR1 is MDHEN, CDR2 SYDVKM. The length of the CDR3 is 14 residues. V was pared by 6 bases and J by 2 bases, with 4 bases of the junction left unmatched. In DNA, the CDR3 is TGTGCCAGCAGAGTAGGGGGCCCCTACAATGAGCAGTTCTTC. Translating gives CASRVGGPYNEQFF.

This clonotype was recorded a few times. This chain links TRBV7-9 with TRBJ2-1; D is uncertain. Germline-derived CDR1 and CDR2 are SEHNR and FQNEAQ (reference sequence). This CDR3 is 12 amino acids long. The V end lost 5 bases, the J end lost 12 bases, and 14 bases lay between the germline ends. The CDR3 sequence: CASSPTSAWQFF. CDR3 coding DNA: TGTGCCAGCAGCCCGACCAGTGCATGGCAGTTCTTC.

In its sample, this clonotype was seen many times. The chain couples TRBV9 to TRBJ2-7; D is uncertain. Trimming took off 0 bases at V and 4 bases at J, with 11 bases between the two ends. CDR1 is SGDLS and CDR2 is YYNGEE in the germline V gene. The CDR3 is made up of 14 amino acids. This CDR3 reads CASSVEDGSYEQYF. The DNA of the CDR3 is TGTGCCAGCAGCGTAGAGGACGGCTCTTACGAGCAGTACTTC.

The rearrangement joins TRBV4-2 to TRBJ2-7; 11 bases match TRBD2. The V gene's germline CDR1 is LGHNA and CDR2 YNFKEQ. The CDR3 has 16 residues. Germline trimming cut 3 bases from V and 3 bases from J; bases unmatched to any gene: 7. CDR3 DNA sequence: TGTGCCAGCAGCCAGGGCGCCGGGACTAGCGGCTACGAGCAGTACTTC. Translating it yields CASSQGAGTSGYEQYF.

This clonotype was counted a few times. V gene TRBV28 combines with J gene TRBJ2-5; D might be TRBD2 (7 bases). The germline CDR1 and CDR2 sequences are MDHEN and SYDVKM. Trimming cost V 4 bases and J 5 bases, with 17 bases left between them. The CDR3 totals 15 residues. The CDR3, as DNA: TGTGCCAGCAGTTCCATGCGGGGGCAGGGGGAGACCCAGTACTTC. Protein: CASSSMRGQGETQYF.

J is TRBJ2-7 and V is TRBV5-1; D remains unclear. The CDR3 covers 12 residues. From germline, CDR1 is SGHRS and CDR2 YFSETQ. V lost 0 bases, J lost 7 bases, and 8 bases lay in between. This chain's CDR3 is CASSLAGWEQYF. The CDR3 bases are TGCGCCAGCAGCTTGGCCGGGTGGGAGCAGTACTTC.

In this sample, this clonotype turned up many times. The CDR3 bases are TGCGCCAGCAGCTTGGTGGGCAGTCAAGAGACCCAGTACTTC. Encoded protein: CASSLVGSQETQYF. The gene calls are TRBV5-1 and TRBJ2-5; no firm D call. The V end was cut by 0 bases, the J end by 2 bases, with 8 bases between. CDR1 is SGHRS, CDR2 YFSETQ, per germline. The CDR3 contains 14 residues.

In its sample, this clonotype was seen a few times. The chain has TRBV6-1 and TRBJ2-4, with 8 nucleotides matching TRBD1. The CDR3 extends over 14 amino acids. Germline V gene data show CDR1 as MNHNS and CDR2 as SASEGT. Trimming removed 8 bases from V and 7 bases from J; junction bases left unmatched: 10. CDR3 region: CASVWDRLRNIQYF. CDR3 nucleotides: TGTGCCAGCGTCTGGGACAGGCTAAGGAACATTCAGTACTTC.

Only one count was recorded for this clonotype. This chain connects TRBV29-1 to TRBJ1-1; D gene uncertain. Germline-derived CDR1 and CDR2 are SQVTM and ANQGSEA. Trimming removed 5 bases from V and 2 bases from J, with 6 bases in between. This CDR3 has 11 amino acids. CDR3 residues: CSVKDNTEAFF. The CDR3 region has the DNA TGCAGCGTTAAGGATAACACTGAAGCTTTCTTT.

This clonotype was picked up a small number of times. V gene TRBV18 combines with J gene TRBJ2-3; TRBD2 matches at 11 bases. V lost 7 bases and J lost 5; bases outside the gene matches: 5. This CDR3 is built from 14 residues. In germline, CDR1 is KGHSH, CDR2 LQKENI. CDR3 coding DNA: TGTGCCAGCTTACTAGCGGGAGTTGAAGATACGCAGTATTTT. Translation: CASLLAGVEDTQYF.

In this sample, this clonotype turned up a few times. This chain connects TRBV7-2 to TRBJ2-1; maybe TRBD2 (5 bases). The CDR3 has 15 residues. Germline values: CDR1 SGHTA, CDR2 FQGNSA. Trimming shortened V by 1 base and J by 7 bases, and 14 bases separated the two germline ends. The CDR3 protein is CASSLELVYRNEQFF. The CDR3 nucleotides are TGTGCCAGCAGCTTAGAACTAGTGTATCGGAATGAGCAGTTCTTC.

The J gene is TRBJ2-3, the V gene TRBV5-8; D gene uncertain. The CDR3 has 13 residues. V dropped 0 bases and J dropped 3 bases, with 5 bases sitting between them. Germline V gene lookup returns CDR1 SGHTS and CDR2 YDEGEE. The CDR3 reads CASSLGQTDTQYF. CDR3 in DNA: TGTGCCAGCAGCTTGGGGCAAACAGATACGCAGTATTTT.

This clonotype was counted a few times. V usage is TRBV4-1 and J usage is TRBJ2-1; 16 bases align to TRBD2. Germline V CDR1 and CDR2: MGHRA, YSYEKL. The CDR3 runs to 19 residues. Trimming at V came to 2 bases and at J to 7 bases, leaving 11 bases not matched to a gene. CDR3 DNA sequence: TGCGCCAGCAGCCAACCTTCCGGGACTAGCGGGAGGGCCGTTAATGAGCAGTTCTTC. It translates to CASSQPSGTSGRAVNEQFF.

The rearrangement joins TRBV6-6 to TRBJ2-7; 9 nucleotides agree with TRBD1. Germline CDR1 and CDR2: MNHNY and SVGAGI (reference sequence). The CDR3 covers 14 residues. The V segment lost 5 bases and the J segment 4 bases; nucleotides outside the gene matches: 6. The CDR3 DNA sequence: TGTGCCAGCAGTCCCCGGGACAGGGCGTACGAGCAGTACTTC. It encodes CASSPRDRAYEQYF.

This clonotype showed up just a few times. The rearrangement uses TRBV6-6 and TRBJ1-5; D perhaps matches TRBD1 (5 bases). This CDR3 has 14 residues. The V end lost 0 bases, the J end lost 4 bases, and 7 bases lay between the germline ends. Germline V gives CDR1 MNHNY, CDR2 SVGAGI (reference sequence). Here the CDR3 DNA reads TGTGCCAGCAGTTACTCCCAGGGTAATCAGCCCCAGCATTTT. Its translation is CASSYSQGNQPQHF.

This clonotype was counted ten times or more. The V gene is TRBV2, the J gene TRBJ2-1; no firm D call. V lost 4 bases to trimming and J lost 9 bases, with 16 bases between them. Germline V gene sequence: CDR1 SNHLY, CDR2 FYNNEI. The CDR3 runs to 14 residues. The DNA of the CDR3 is TGTGCCAGCAGTGGACCTATGGCTAGTAGTGAGCAGTTCTTC. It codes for CASSGPMASSEQFF.

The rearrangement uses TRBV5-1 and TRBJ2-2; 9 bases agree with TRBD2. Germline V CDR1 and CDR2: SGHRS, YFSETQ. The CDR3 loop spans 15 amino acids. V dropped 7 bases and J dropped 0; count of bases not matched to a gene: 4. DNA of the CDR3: TGCGCCAGCGGTAGCGGGGGAACGAACACCGGGGAGCTGTTTTTT. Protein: CASGSGGTNTGELFF.

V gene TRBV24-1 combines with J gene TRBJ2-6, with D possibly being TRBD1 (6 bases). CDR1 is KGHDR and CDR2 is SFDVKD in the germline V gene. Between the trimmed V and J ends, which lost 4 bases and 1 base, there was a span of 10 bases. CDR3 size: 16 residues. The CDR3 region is CATSETTGSGANVLTF. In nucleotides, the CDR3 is TGTGCCACCAGTGAGACCACAGGGTCTGGGGCCAACGTCCTGACTTTC.

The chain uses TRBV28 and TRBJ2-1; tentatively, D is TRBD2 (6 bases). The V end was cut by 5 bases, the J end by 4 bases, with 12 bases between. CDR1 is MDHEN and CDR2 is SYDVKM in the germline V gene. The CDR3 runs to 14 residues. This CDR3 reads CASSHSRGYNEQFF. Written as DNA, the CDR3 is TGTGCCAGCAGTCACTCCCGGGGGTACAATGAGCAGTTCTTC.

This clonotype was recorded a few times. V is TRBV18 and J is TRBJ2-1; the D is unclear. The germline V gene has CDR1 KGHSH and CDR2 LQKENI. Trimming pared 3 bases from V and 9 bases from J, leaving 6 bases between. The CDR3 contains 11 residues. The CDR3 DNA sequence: TGTGCCAGCTCACCTCTGCCTGAGCAGTTCTTC. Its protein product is CASSPLPEQFF.

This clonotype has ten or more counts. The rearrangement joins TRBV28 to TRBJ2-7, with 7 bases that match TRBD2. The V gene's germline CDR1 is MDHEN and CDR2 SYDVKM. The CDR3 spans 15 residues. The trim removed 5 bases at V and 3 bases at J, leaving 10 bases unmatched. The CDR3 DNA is TGTGCCAGCAGTCTTCCCGGACTAGTTGTCTACGAGCAGTACTTC. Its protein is CASSLPGLVVYEQYF.

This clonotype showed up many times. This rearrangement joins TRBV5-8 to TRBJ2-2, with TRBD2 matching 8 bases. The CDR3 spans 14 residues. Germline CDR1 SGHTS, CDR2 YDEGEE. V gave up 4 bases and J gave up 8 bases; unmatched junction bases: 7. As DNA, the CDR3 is TGTGCCAGCAGCCCCTGGACTAGCAGAGGGGAGCTGTTTTTT. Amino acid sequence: CASSPWTSRGELFF.

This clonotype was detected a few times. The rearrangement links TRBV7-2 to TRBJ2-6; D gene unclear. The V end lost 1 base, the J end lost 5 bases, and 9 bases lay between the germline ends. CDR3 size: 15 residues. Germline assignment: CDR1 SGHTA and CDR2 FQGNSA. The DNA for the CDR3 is TGTGCCAGCAGCTTAGGGCCAAGTAGGGCCAACGTCCTGACTTTC. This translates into CASSLGPSRANVLTF.

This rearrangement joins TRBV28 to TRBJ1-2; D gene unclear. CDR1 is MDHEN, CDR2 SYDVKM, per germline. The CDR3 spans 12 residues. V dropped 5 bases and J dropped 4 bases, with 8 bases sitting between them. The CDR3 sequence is CASSQEGYGYTF. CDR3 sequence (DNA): TGTGCCAGCAGTCAGGAAGGCTATGGCTACACCTTC.